A selection of T cell receptor beta chains follows, all from one sample in a study of T cells in Graves' hyperthyroidism and ophthalmopathy. TCRdb analysed the multiplex PCR reads with MiXCR anew, one entry per CDR3 protein. The sample has roughly 700,000 distinct CDR3 sequences; 35% are singletons. Material: blood. These receptors came from a woman aged 35 to 49 with Graves' hyperthyroidism. The CDR3 runs from the conserved cysteine through the conserved F or W. The D gene is left open where the match is weak. Clone size is not always given. Where it is, it says once, few, many or a class for expanded clones.

CDR3nt: TGCAGTGCTAATCCCCTCGACGGAGGGACTGAAGCTTTCTTT
CDR3aa: CSANPLDGGTEAFF
j_gene: TRBJ1-1
v_gene: TRBV20-1
d_gene: NA
abundance: many

CDR3nt: TGTGCCACCAGCAGCTCTCGGGGGACAGCCTCCTACGAGCAGTACTTC
CDR3aa: CATSSSRGTASYEQYF
j_gene: TRBJ2-7
v_gene: TRBV15
d_gene: NA
abundance: NA

CDR3nt: TGTGCCAGCTCCCGGGACAGAGACGATGGCTACACCTTC
CDR3aa: CASSRDRDDGYTF
j_gene: TRBJ1-2
v_gene: TRBV6-9
d_gene: TRBD1
abundance: NA

CDR3nt: TGTGCCAGCAGTCCTAGGAGGGACCCAGGTGAAGCTTTCTTT
CDR3aa: CASSPRRDPGEAFF
j_gene: TRBJ1-1
v_gene: TRBV6-5
d_gene: NA
abundance: few

CDR3nt: TGTGCCAGCAGCCTAAAGGACGGAGCCTACGAGCAGTACTTC
CDR3aa: CASSLKDGAYEQYF
j_gene: TRBJ2-7
v_gene: TRBV11-3
d_gene: NA
abundance: few

CDR3nt: TGTGCCAGCAGCGTAGGCGGTGGTGGAAACACCATATATTTT
CDR3aa: CASSVGGGGNTIYF
j_gene: TRBJ1-3
v_gene: TRBV9
d_gene: NA
abundance: many

CDR3nt: TGTGCCATCAAGGGGGCCGCCAAGACCCAGTACTTC
CDR3aa: CAIKGAAKTQYF
j_gene: TRBJ2-5
v_gene: TRBV10-3
d_gene: TRBD1
abundance: NA

CDR3nt: TGTGCCAGCAGCCCAGGACAGGGGGTCTACTCCTACGAGCAGTACTTC
CDR3aa: CASSPGQGVYSYEQYF
j_gene: TRBJ2-7
v_gene: TRBV7-9
d_gene: TRBD1
abundance: NA

CDR3nt: TGTGCCAGCAGTTTAACCGGAGAAAGAGGTGGGCATTTT
CDR3aa: CASSLTGERGGHF
j_gene: TRBJ1-5
v_gene: TRBV12-3/TRBV12-4
d_gene: NA
abundance: many

CDR3nt: TGTGCCAGTAGAGATCGGACTGCGAGCTCCTATAATTCACCCCTCCACTTT
CDR3aa: CASRDRTASSYNSPLHF
j_gene: TRBJ1-6
v_gene: TRBV19
d_gene: NA
abundance: few

CDR3nt: TGCAGTGCCAGGACAGGCGCGAAGAACACCGGGGAGCTGTTTTTT
CDR3aa: CSARTGAKNTGELFF
j_gene: TRBJ2-2
v_gene: TRBV20-1
d_gene: TRBD1
abundance: many

CDR3nt: TGTGCCATCGCCCCCCGGGAGTCAGGGCAAGAGACCCAGTACTTC
CDR3aa: CAIAPRESGQETQYF
j_gene: TRBJ2-5
v_gene: TRBV10-3
d_gene: NA
abundance: many

CDR3nt: TGTGCCAGCAGTGACATACTGGGTAGGGGGCAGGAGGACGAAAAACTGTTTTTT
CDR3aa: CASSDILGRGQEDEKLFF
j_gene: TRBJ1-4
v_gene: TRBV11-2
d_gene: TRBD1
abundance: few

CDR3nt: TGTGCCACCAGGGCGTACGGTTATGGCTACACCTTC
CDR3aa: CATRAYGYGYTF
j_gene: TRBJ1-2
v_gene: TRBV24-1
d_gene: NA
abundance: NA

CDR3nt: TGTGCCAGCAGATCGTTGGACAGCAATCAGCCCCAGCATTTT
CDR3aa: CASRSLDSNQPQHF
j_gene: TRBJ1-5
v_gene: TRBV9
d_gene: NA
abundance: few

CDR3nt: TGTGCCAGCACCAAATCGGGCAGGCAAGAGACCCAGTACTTC
CDR3aa: CASTKSGRQETQYF
j_gene: TRBJ2-5
v_gene: TRBV7-2
d_gene: NA
abundance: NA

CDR3nt: TGTGCCAGCAGCTACCTAATCCTCAGGGGCTCCTATAATTCACCCCTCCACTTT
CDR3aa: CASSYLILRGSYNSPLHF
j_gene: TRBJ1-6
v_gene: TRBV7-2
d_gene: NA
abundance: few

CDR3nt: TGCAGTGCTGCCCCAAAGACAGGGTCCCCAAACTATGGCTACACCTTC
CDR3aa: CSAAPKTGSPNYGYTF
j_gene: TRBJ1-2
v_gene: TRBV20-1
d_gene: TRBD1
abundance: NA

CDR3nt: TGCAGTGCTCCCGAGACAGGCCTCTATGGCTACACCTTC
CDR3aa: CSAPETGLYGYTF
j_gene: TRBJ1-2
v_gene: TRBV20-1
d_gene: NA
abundance: many

CDR3nt: TGCAGTGCTACCGGGAGCTATGGGACTAGCAGTGAGCAGTACTTC
CDR3aa: CSATGSYGTSSEQYF
j_gene: TRBJ2-7
v_gene: TRBV20-1
d_gene: TRBD2
abundance: NA